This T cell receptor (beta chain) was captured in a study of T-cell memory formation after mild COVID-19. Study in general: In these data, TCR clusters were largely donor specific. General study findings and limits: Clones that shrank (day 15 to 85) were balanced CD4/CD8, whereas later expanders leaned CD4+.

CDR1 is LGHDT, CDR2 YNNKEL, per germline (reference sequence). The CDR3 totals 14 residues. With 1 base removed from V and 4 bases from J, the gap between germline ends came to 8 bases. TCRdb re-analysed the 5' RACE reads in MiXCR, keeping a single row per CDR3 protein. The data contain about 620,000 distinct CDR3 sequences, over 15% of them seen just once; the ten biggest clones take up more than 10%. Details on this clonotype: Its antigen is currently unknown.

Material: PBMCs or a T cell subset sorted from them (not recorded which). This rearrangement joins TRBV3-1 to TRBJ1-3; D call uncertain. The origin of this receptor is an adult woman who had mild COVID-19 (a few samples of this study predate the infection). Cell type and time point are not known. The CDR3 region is CASSQVTSGNTIYF. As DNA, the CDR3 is TGTGCCAGCAGCCAAGTAACTTCGGGAAACACCATATATTTT.